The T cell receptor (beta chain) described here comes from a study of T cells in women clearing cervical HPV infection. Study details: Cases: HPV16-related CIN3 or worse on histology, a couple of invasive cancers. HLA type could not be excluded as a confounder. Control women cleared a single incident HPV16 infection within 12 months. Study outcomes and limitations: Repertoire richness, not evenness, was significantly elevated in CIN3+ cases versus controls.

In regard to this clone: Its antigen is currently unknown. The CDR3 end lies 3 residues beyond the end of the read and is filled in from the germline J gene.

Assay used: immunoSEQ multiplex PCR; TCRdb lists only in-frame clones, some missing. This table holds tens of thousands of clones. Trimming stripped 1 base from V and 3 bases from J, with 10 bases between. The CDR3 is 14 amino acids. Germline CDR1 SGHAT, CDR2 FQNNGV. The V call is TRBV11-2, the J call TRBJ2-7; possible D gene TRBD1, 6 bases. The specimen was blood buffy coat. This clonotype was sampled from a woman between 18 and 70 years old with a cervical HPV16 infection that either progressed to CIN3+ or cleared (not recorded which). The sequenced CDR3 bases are TGTGCCAGCAGCTTAGCTCAGGGGTTCTACGAG. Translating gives CASSLAQGFYE. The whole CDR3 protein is CASSLAQGFYEQYF.